Presented here are 7 T cell receptor beta chains from one specimen sequenced in a study of blood T cell repertoires in COVID-19. The table came from immunoSEQ multiplex PCR; TCRdb's copy has only in-frame clones and leaves some out. The data show about 190,000 clones, about 80% seen once. Specimen: PBMCs or T cells enriched from blood (not recorded which). The receptors derive from a woman aged 60-75 years with acute COVID-19.

This rearrangement joins TRBV27 to TRBJ2-7; 8 bases line up with TRBD2. V was clipped by 3 bases and J by 5 bases; unmatched bases: 3. Germline CDR1 and CDR2: MNHEY and SMNVEV (reference sequence). This CDR3 comprises 13 residues. The CDR3 region has the DNA TGTGCCAGCAGTTTCCGGACTAGCAACGAGCAGTACTTC. This translates into CASSFRTSNEQYF.

CDR3 sequence: CASSLGQGEGEQYF. CDR3 DNA: TGTGCCAGCAGCTTGGGACAGGGTGAAGGCGAGCAGTACTTC. V and J are TRBV7-9 and TRBJ2-7, with TRBD1 identical over 9 bases. The germline gives CDR1 SEHNR, CDR2 FQNEAQ (reference sequence). The V and J ends lost 3 bases and 6 bases, in that order; junction bases with no gene match: 6. The CDR3 contains 14 residues.

The chain uses TRBV5-1 and TRBJ2-1; TRBD2 aligns across 13 bases. Germline V gives CDR1 SGHRS, CDR2 YFSETQ. After removal of 3 bases from V and 0 bases from J, the junction contained 3 bases not matched to a gene. CDR3 size: 17 residues. CDR3 in amino acids: CASSWGLAGSSYNEQFF. CDR3 coding DNA: TGCGCCAGCAGCTGGGGACTAGCGGGAAGCTCCTACAATGAGCAGTTCTTC. Based on the CDR3 plus reference TRBV5-1 and TRBJ2-1, the full variable domain is KAGVTQTPRYLIKTRGQQVTLSCSPISGHRSVSWYQQTPGQGLQFLFEYFSETQRNKGNFPGRFSGRQFSNSRSEMNVSTLELGDSALYLCASSWGLAGSSYNEQFFGPGTRLTVL.

The chain employs TRBV7-8 and TRBJ2-1; D is undetermined. The CDR3 runs to 17 residues. V gave up 3 bases and J gave up 7 bases, with 22 bases separating them. Germline V gene sequence: CDR1 SGHVS, CDR2 FQNEAQ. The CDR3 spells CASSLPSAVLVPNEQFF. The CDR3 DNA follows: TGTGCCAGCAGCTTGCCGAGCGCGGTCCTAGTCCCGAATGAGCAGTTCTTC.

V is TRBV30 and J is TRBJ1-3; the match to TRBD1 covers 7 bases. This CDR3 contains 15 residues. From germline, CDR1 is GTSNPN and CDR2 SVGIG (reference sequence). J gave up 0 bases and V 2 bases, and 4 bases lay outside the gene matches. The CDR3, as DNA: TGTGCCTGGAGTAGAGGGGGCAACTCTGGAAACACCATATATTTT. Translation: CAWSRGGNSGNTIYF.

The chain has TRBV6-4 and TRBJ2-7, with unresolved D. The germline V gene encodes CDR1 MRHNA and CDR2 SNTAGT. This CDR3 spans 14 amino acids. Trimming removed 2 bases at V and 3 bases at J, with 11 bases between. The CDR3 loop is CASSDNDWNYEQYV. The CDR3 DNA reads as TGTGCCAGCAGTGACAATGACTGGAACTACGAGCAGTACGTC.

This chain connects TRBV27 to TRBJ2-7; 8 bases fit TRBD1. The CDR3 runs 13 residues. V was pared by 5 bases and J by 6 bases, with 6 bases of the junction left unmatched. CDR1 MNHEY and CDR2 SMNVEV come from the germline V gene (reference sequence). The CDR3 loop reads CASSRSGGGEQYF. CDR3 bases: TGTGCCAGCAGTAGATCAGGGGGCGGCGAGCAGTACTTC.